Below, one TCR beta chain is given with its context. Its antigen is not identified. The sample originates from a study of cytomegalovirus exposure and HLA in healthy donors. The study ran its PCR with 60 Vbeta and 13 Jbeta primers. Sequencing used immunoSEQ multiplex PCR; TCRdb keeps in-frame clones, though not all of them. The sample has more than 110,000 clones; roughly 82% are singletons. Study-level results: Using a false discovery rate of 0.05, a later analysis showed that approximately 18,000 TCR beta sequences were associated with HLA alleles.

CDR3 length: 15 amino acids. After removal of 1 base from V and 5 bases from J, the junction contained 7 bases not matched to a gene. Germline V lookup: CDR1 SGHRS, CDR2 YFSETQ. The rearrangement uses TRBV5-1 and TRBJ2-5, with 8 bases lining up with TRBD2. The sequence derives from a man aged 25-40 years in good health and CMV-seronegative. The sequenced sample consisted of PBMCs. The CDR3 protein is CASSLTSGEGETQYF. The DNA of the CDR3 is TGCGCCAGCAGCTTGACTAGCGGAGAGGGGGAGACCCAGTACTTC.